This is a list of T cell receptor beta chains from one sample in a study of shared clonotypes between healthy human individuals. The table came from immunoSEQ multiplex PCR; TCRdb's copy has only in-frame clones and leaves some out. The data hold 550,000 to 750,000 clones, with roughly 95% observed a single time. Input material: naive CD8+ T cells sorted from blood. The receptors originated from a woman aged 25 to 39 in good health. CDR3s include the opening cysteine and the closing phenylalanine or tryptophan. A D gene is named only where the DNA matches it firmly. Only part of the rows carry a size: once, few, many, or a class if the clone is expanded.

j_gene: TRBJ1-1; v_gene: TRBV28; d_gene: NA; abundance: NA; CDR3aa: CASSKQSNTEAFF; CDR3nt: TGTGCCAGCAGCAAACAGAGCAACACTGAAGCTTTCTTT
j_gene: TRBJ2-1; v_gene: TRBV7-2; d_gene: TRBD2; abundance: once; CDR3aa: CASSLGTRAQFF; CDR3nt: TGTGCCAGCAGCTTAGGGACTAGAGCGCAGTTCTTC
j_gene: TRBJ1-1; v_gene: TRBV19; d_gene: NA; abundance: NA; CDR3aa: CASSTDGRKLFF; CDR3nt: TGTGCCAGTAGTACTGACGGACGGAAGCTTTTCTTT
j_gene: TRBJ2-3; v_gene: TRBV6-5; d_gene: TRBD1; abundance: NA; CDR3aa: CASSYDRASTDTQYF; CDR3nt: TGTGCCAGCAGTTACGACAGGGCAAGCACAGATACGCAGTATTTT
j_gene: TRBJ2-7; v_gene: TRBV7-9; d_gene: TRBD1; abundance: NA; CDR3aa: CASSPLEGQGFYEQYF; CDR3nt: TGTGCCAGCAGCCCCCTCGAGGGACAGGGTTTCTACGAGCAGTACTTC
j_gene: TRBJ2-1; v_gene: TRBV19; d_gene: NA; abundance: NA; CDR3aa: CASSIRLAMGYNEQFF; CDR3nt: TGTGCCAGTAGTATTCGTCTAGCCATGGGGTACAATGAGCAGTTCTTC
j_gene: TRBJ2-5; v_gene: TRBV9; d_gene: NA; abundance: NA; CDR3aa: CASTPWGDQETQYF; CDR3nt: TGTGCCAGCACCCCGTGGGGGGACCAAGAGACCCAGTACTTC
j_gene: TRBJ1-5; v_gene: TRBV27; d_gene: NA; abundance: NA; CDR3aa: CASTADINQPQHF; CDR3nt: TGTGCCAGCACGGCAGACATCAATCAGCCCCAGCATTTT
j_gene: TRBJ2-7; v_gene: TRBV14; d_gene: NA; abundance: NA; CDR3aa: CASSQTQLYEEEQYF; CDR3nt: TGTGCCAGCAGCCAAACGCAGCTATACGAGGAAGAGCAGTACTTC
j_gene: TRBJ1-5; v_gene: TRBV21-1; d_gene: NA; abundance: NA; CDR3aa: CASSNRDRNNQPQHF; CDR3nt: TGTGCCAGCAGCAACCGGGACAGAAACAATCAGCCCCAGCATTTT
j_gene: TRBJ2-7; v_gene: TRBV4-1; d_gene: TRBD1; abundance: NA; CDR3aa: CASSFQAGQGLNEQYF; CDR3nt: TGCGCCAGCAGCTTCCAAGCCGGACAGGGCTTAAACGAGCAGTACTTC
j_gene: TRBJ2-7; v_gene: TRBV27; d_gene: NA; abundance: NA; CDR3aa: CASSLGPAYEQYF; CDR3nt: TGTGCCAGCAGTTTGGGCCCCGCCTACGAGCAGTACTTC
j_gene: TRBJ2-5; v_gene: TRBV7-8; d_gene: NA; abundance: once; CDR3aa: CASRDSVEPQETQYF; CDR3nt: TGTGCCAGCAGGGACTCGGTGGAGCCTCAAGAGACCCAGTACTTC
j_gene: TRBJ2-7; v_gene: TRBV4-1; d_gene: NA; abundance: NA; CDR3aa: CASSQGDPYEQYF; CDR3nt: TGCGCCAGCAGCCAAGGGGACCCCTACGAGCAGTACTTC
j_gene: TRBJ2-7; v_gene: TRBV27; d_gene: NA; abundance: NA; CDR3aa: CASSLRISYEQYF; CDR3nt: TGTGCCAGCAGCCTAAGGATCTCCTACGAGCAGTACTTC
j_gene: TRBJ2-5; v_gene: TRBV7-9; d_gene: TRBD1; abundance: NA; CDR3aa: CASSSAGRGWTQYF; CDR3nt: TGTGCCAGCAGCTCGGCGGGCAGGGGGTGGACCCAGTACTTC
j_gene: TRBJ2-7; v_gene: TRBV11-2; d_gene: NA; abundance: NA; CDR3aa: CASSYDPIGPYEQYF; CDR3nt: TGTGCCAGCAGCTACGACCCAATCGGGCCCTACGAGCAGTACTTC
j_gene: TRBJ1-1; v_gene: TRBV6-1; d_gene: NA; abundance: NA; CDR3aa: CASSEALGAVPYEAFF; CDR3nt: TGTGCCAGCAGTGAAGCGCTAGGGGCCGTCCCTTATGAAGCTTTCTTT
j_gene: TRBJ2-2; v_gene: TRBV7-9; d_gene: NA; abundance: NA; CDR3aa: CASSAGNTGELFF; CDR3nt: TGTGCCAGCAGCGCAGGGAACACCGGGGAGCTGTTTTTT
j_gene: TRBJ1-5; v_gene: TRBV28; d_gene: NA; abundance: NA; CDR3aa: CASSPGLSNQPQHF; CDR3nt: TGTGCCAGCAGCCCCGGGTTGAGCAATCAGCCCCAGCATTTT
j_gene: TRBJ2-7; v_gene: TRBV6-1; d_gene: TRBD1; abundance: NA; CDR3aa: CASVDRGPGEQYF; CDR3nt: TGTGCCAGCGTCGACAGGGGACCAGGAGAGCAGTACTTC
j_gene: TRBJ2-6; v_gene: TRBV4-1; d_gene: TRBD2; abundance: NA; CDR3aa: CASSQPRRLAGLGANVLTF; CDR3nt: TGCGCCAGCAGCCAACCCCGGAGGTTAGCGGGACTCGGGGCCAACGTCCTGACTTTC